A single sample gave rise to the 20 T cell receptor beta chains below, sequenced in a study of shared clonotypes between healthy human individuals. The data were produced by immunoSEQ multiplex PCR, yet TCRdb's version contains in-frame clones alone and is incomplete. The sample holds 1,500,000 or so clones; roughly 96% are singletons and the top ten take 1.2%. Specimen: naive CD4+ T cells sorted from blood. Regarding subset: CD45RA+ positively selected. These receptors came from a young man in good health.

V and J are TRBV6-1 and TRBJ2-1, with a possible D match to TRBD2 (6 bases). The CDR3 has 13 residues. The germline V gene has CDR1 MNHNS and CDR2 SASEGT. With 7 bases removed from V and 9 bases from J, the gap between germline ends came to 16 bases. CDR3: CASTTGGVGEQFF. CDR3 DNA: TGTGCCAGCACTACAGGAGGGGTTGGTGAGCAGTTCTTC.

This chain links TRBV11-2 with TRBJ2-7; D is unclear. Germline CDR1 is SGHAT and CDR2 is FQNNGV. This CDR3 contains 15 residues. Trimming left V 3 bases short and J 3 bases short, with 15 bases between. The CDR3 DNA reads TGTGCCAGCAGCTTCCCTTCCCTCCCACTCTACGAGCAGTACTTC. Protein sequence: CASSFPSLPLYEQYF.

The V gene is TRBV29-1, the J gene TRBJ2-1; 7 bases fit TRBD2. The V segment lost 4 bases and the J segment 3 bases; nucleotides outside the gene matches: 3. Germline loops: CDR1 SQVTM, CDR2 ANQGSEA. CDR3 length: 13 residues. The CDR3 here is CSVGLAVYNEQFF. The CDR3 nucleotides are TGCAGCGTTGGGCTAGCGGTCTACAATGAGCAGTTCTTC.

The gene calls are TRBV10-3 and TRBJ2-7; 13 nucleotides align to TRBD2. This CDR3 is built from 17 residues. Germline assignment: CDR1 ENHRY and CDR2 SYGVKD. After removal of 4 bases from V and 0 bases from J, the junction contained 6 bases not matched to a gene. CDR3 sequence reads: CAISGGLAGLSSYEQYF. CDR3 coding DNA: TGTGCCATCAGTGGGGGACTAGCGGGACTTAGCTCCTACGAGCAGTACTTC.

The chain carries TRBV7-9 and TRBJ2-1; no reliable D call. The CDR3 extends over 13 amino acids. The germline CDR1 and CDR2 sequences are SEHNR and FQNEAQ (reference sequence). Trimming removed 0 bases from V and 8 bases from J, with 8 bases in between. This CDR3 reads CASSLAPKHEQFF. CDR3 coding DNA: TGTGCCAGCAGCTTAGCGCCTAAGCATGAGCAGTTCTTC.

The V and J genes are TRBV5-6 and TRBJ1-1; 7 bases fit TRBD1. CDR3 size: 11 residues. The germline V gene encodes CDR1 SGHDT and CDR2 YYEEEE. J was trimmed by 11 bases and V by 5 bases; bases with no gene match: 6. The CDR3 DNA sequence: TGTGCCAGCAGTTTTGACAGGGAGGCTTTCTTT. Its protein is CASSFDREAFF.

The chain couples TRBV28 to TRBJ1-1; D is unresolved. Trimming removed 3 bases at V and 2 bases at J, with 4 bases between. This CDR3 has 12 residues. Germline V gives CDR1 MDHEN, CDR2 SYDVKM. The CDR3 protein is CASSFYNTEAFF. In nucleotides, the CDR3 is TGTGCCAGCAGTTTTTATAACACTGAAGCTTTCTTT.

This chain links TRBV5-8 with TRBJ1-1; no firm D call. V lost 0 bases and J 0 bases, leaving 12 bases between the germline ends. The CDR3 has 16 residues. Germline CDR1 is SGHTS and CDR2 is YDEGEE. The CDR3 DNA sequence: TGTGCCAGCAGCTTGGGCTGGGTGAAAATGAACACTGAAGCTTTCTTT. It translates to CASSLGWVKMNTEAFF.

This chain uses TRBV5-1 with TRBJ1-4, with D hard to call. The germline V gene has CDR1 SGHRS and CDR2 YFSETQ. V was clipped by 4 bases and J by 7 bases, with 14 bases between them. This CDR3 contains 14 residues. The CDR3 bases are TGCGCCAGCAGCCCTCGATACCAATCTGAAAAACTGTTTTTT. This sequence encodes CASSPRYQSEKLFF.

The J gene is TRBJ2-1, the V gene TRBV10-3; 13 nucleotides line up with TRBD2. Trimming took 2 bases from V and 5 from J; bases not matched to a gene: 6. The germline CDR1 and CDR2 sequences are ENHRY and SYGVKD. There are 17 residues in the CDR3. The CDR3 spells CAISETSGRASNNEQFF. CDR3 in DNA: TGTGCCATCAGTGAGACTAGCGGGAGGGCTTCCAACAATGAGCAGTTCTTC.

The genes are TRBV29-1 and TRBJ2-3; 11 nucleotides align to TRBD2. This CDR3 is 16 amino acids long. V lost 3 bases, J lost 0 bases, and 5 bases stayed unmatched. Germline CDR1 and CDR2: SQVTM and ANQGSEA. Here the CDR3 DNA reads TGCAGCGTTGAGGTTCTAGCGGGAGGAAGCACAGATACGCAGTATTTT. This gives the protein CSVEVLAGGSTDTQYF.

The chain is built from TRBV10-1 and TRBJ2-1; the D gene is possibly TRBD2 (6 bases). The CDR3 runs 16 residues. The germline V gene encodes CDR1 WNHNN and CDR2 SYGVQD (reference sequence). V was clipped by 0 bases and J by 0 bases, with 9 bases between them. CDR3 nucleotide sequence: TGCGCCAGCAGTGAGTCGTCAGCGGGCTCCTACAATGAGCAGTTCTTC. It codes for CASSESSAGSYNEQFF.

A remark on this clone: Other nucleotide sequences from this sample produce the same CDR3. The chain employs TRBV18 and TRBJ1-3; D gene uncertain. Trimming took 5 bases from V and 1 from J, leaving 9 bases between them. The CDR3 is 14 amino acids. The germline gives CDR1 KGHSH, CDR2 LQKENI. Here the CDR3 reads CASSEQSSGNTIYF. For the CDR3, the DNA is TGTGCCAGCTCAGAACAGAGTTCTGGAAACACCATATATTTT.

This chain joins TRBV5-4 and TRBJ1-3; D remains unclear. The CDR3 runs to 16 residues. V was trimmed by 0 bases and J by 3 bases, leaving 13 bases between them. Germline lookup yields CDR1 SGHNT and CDR2 YYREEE (reference sequence). CDR3 DNA sequence: TGTGCCAGCAGCTTGGGACCACCGCTCGGTGGAAACACCATATATTTT. It specifies CASSLGPPLGGNTIYF.

The rearrangement joins TRBV6-1 to TRBJ2-5; D possibly corresponds to TRBD1 (8 bases). Germline-derived CDR1 and CDR2 are MNHNS and SASEGT. The CDR3 extends over 15 amino acids. V lost 8 bases, J lost 1 base, and 17 bases lay in between. DNA for the CDR3: TGTGCCAGCGTTAGACAGGGGAGGGGCCAAGAGACCCAGTACTTC. This translates into CASVRQGRGQETQYF.

The rearrangement links TRBV18 to TRBJ1-5; TRBD1 is a possible D gene (5 bases). V shed 3 bases and J shed 6 bases, with 12 bases lying between them. The germline V gene encodes CDR1 KGHSH and CDR2 LQKENI. The CDR3 consists of 14 residues. In DNA, the CDR3 is TGTGCCAGCTCACCGGGACCTGATGGTCAGCCCCAGCATTTT. It codes for CASSPGPDGQPQHF.

This chain joins TRBV7-9 and TRBJ2-3; D ambiguous. Germline-derived CDR1 and CDR2 are SEHNR and FQNEAQ (reference sequence). V lost 2 bases, J lost 2 bases, and 5 bases lay in between. This CDR3 spans 13 amino acids. CDR3 region: CASSLWDTDTQYF. The CDR3 DNA reads as TGTGCCAGCAGCTTATGGGACACAGATACGCAGTATTTT.

This sequence joins TRBV15 and TRBJ1-1; D perhaps matches TRBD1 (5 bases). Germline V gene lookup returns CDR1 LNHNV and CDR2 YYDKDF (reference sequence). This CDR3 region has 14 residues. Trimming removed 5 bases from V and 3 bases from J, with 13 bases in between. In DNA, the CDR3 is TGTGCCACCAGCGCCCAGGGAGGACACACTGAAGCTTTCTTT. Amino acids: CATSAQGGHTEAFF.

This chain connects TRBV18 to TRBJ2-3; 7 nucleotides match TRBD2. The CDR3 spans 15 residues. Germline-derived CDR1 and CDR2 are KGHSH and LQKENI. V shed 5 bases, J shed 1 base, and the junction held 6 bases outside the gene matches. The CDR3 loop reads CASSSSAGRTDTQYF. CDR3 DNA sequence: TGTGCCAGCTCATCCTCAGCGGGGCGCACAGATACGCAGTATTTT.

The genes are TRBV2 and TRBJ2-7; 7 nucleotides line up with TRBD1. V was clipped by 5 bases and J by 6 bases; unmatched bases: 4. The CDR3 length is 12 residues. Germline CDR1 and CDR2: SNHLY and FYNNEI. The CDR3 DNA reads TGTGCCAGCAGTTTACAGGGGCTCGAGCAGTACTTC. Translation gives CASSLQGLEQYF.